This TCR beta chain originates from a study of CD8+ T cells in alopecia areata. Study context: Treatment comprised oral tofacitinib, 5 to 10 mg twice daily, in treated patients. Affected scalp percentage gauged treated patients' severity.

Isolated RNA was reverse transcribed into cDNA used as the sequencing template. Repertoires were generated with immunoSEQ multiplex PCR, while TCRdb's copy carries only in-frame clones and drops some. Here the sample spans some 42,000 clones, roughly 92% being singletons. This sample's treatment: oral pan-JAK inhibitor, 5-10 mg twice daily. This CDR3 is 14 amino acids long. The V segment lost 5 bases and the J segment 7 bases; nucleotides outside the gene matches: 7. The germline V gene has CDR1 MDHEN and CDR2 SYDVKM. J is TRBJ2-2 and V is TRBV28, with 7 nucleotides matching TRBD1. The clonotype originates from a human donor with alopecia areata. Sequenced here: CD8+ T cells sorted from blood, sampled at week 24, from a patient treated with tofacitinib. The CDR3, as DNA: TGTGCCAGCAGTCCCACAGGGGAAGGCGGGGAGCTGTTTTTT. The encoded protein is CASSPTGEGGELFF. The entire variable domain, with the rest obtained from reference TRBV28 and TRBJ2-2, is as follows: DVKVTQSSRYLVKRTGEKVFLECVQDMDHENMFWYRQDPGLGLRLIYFSYDVKMKEKGDIPEGYSVSREKKERFSLILESASTNQTSMYLCASSPTGEGGELFFGEGSRLTVL.